The 12 T cell receptor beta chains reported below all come from one sample, sequenced in a study. TCRdb re-called the RT-PCR reads through MiXCR, storing one row per CDR3 protein. The sample contains 550,000 to 750,000 distinct CDR3 sequences, 11% to 15% of which appear only once. Sequencing input: memory CD4+ T cells from blood. These receptors were collected from a female donor in good health, serving as a healthy control.

This clonotype was counted many times. J is TRBJ2-3 and V is TRBV20-1, with 11 positions matching TRBD1. The CDR3 consists of 16 residues. CDR1 and CDR2 from the germline V gene are DFQATT and SNEGSKA (reference sequence). The J segment lost 0 bases and the V segment lost 3 bases, leaving 5 bases of the junction unmatched. CDR3 coding DNA: TGCAGTGCTAGCGGGACAGGGGGGATGAGCACAGATACGCAGTATTTT. Translated: CSASGTGGMSTDTQYF.

The chain combines TRBV4-3 with TRBJ2-7; D is perhaps TRBD1 (6 bases). There are 15 residues in the CDR3. Germline V gene sequence: CDR1 LGHNA, CDR2 YSLEER. V lost 1 base, J lost 2 bases, and 12 bases lay in between. The CDR3 sequence: CASSQVAGAPYEQYF. The DNA for the CDR3 is TGCGCCAGCAGCCAAGTTGCAGGGGCCCCCTACGAGCAGTACTTC.

In nucleotides, the CDR3 is TGTGCCAGCACCATACAGGGAGAGACCCAGTACTTC. Residues: CASTIQGETQYF. This chain connects TRBV7-9 to TRBJ2-5; a possible D gene is TRBD1 (6 bases). Germline CDR1 SEHNR, CDR2 FQNEAQ (reference sequence). The CDR3 totals 12 residues. V shed 7 bases and J shed 4 bases, with 10 bases lying between them.

In this sample, this clonotype turned up many times. The chain carries TRBV28 and TRBJ2-1, with unresolved D. CDR3 size: 13 residues. CDR1 MDHEN and CDR2 SYDVKM come from the germline V gene. V was clipped by 5 bases and J by 7 bases, with 12 bases between them. The CDR3 reads CASSIRTVNEQFF. CDR3 DNA sequence: TGTGCCAGCAGTATAAGGACGGTAAATGAGCAGTTCTTC.

The V call is TRBV3-1, the J call TRBJ2-7, with D perhaps matching TRBD2 (6 bases). V lost 0 bases, J lost 4 bases, and 16 bases lay in between. CDR3 length equals 16 residues. Germline loops: CDR1 LGHDT, CDR2 YNNKEL (reference sequence). CDR3: CASSQDTSFRGYEQYF. CDR3 DNA: TGTGCCAGCAGCCAAGATACATCATTCCGGGGGTACGAGCAGTACTTC.

V usage is TRBV9 and J usage is TRBJ2-3; D unclear. With 2 bases removed from V and 2 bases from J, the gap between germline ends came to 12 bases. The CDR3 has 15 amino acids. CDR1 and CDR2 (germline): SGDLS, YYNGEE. Here the CDR3 DNA reads TGTGCCAGCAGCGTCACGCGCGTGAACACAGATACGCAGTATTTT. Its translation: CASSVTRVNTDTQYF.

This clonotype was observed at least ten times. This chain connects TRBV10-3 to TRBJ2-5; the D gene could be TRBD1 or TRBD2 (6 bases each). This CDR3 is built from 16 residues. Trimming cost V 2 bases and J 1 base, with 14 bases left between them. From germline, CDR1 is ENHRY and CDR2 SYGVKD. CDR3 bases: TGTGCCATCAGTGAGCGTCGCTCGGGGGCCCAAGAGACCCAGTACTTC. Translating it yields CAISERRSGAQETQYF.

The rearrangement uses TRBV27 and TRBJ1-4; 10 bases align to TRBD1. This CDR3 is built from 14 residues. V lost 5 bases to trimming and J lost 3 bases; unmatched junction nucleotides: 0. Germline lookup yields CDR1 MNHEY and CDR2 SMNVEV (reference sequence). CDR3 residues: CASSGTGANEKLFF. CDR3 bases: TGTGCCAGCAGTGGGACAGGGGCTAATGAAAAACTGTTTTTT.

The J gene is TRBJ2-5, the V gene TRBV3-1; D not certain. Germline CDR1 reads LGHDT; CDR2 reads YNNKEL (reference sequence). V lost 4 bases and J 2 bases, leaving 14 bases between the germline ends. The CDR3 totals 15 residues. CDR3: CASSPWVAQQETQYF. CDR3 nucleotides: TGTGCCAGCAGCCCCTGGGTAGCTCAGCAAGAGACCCAGTACTTC.

In this sample, this clonotype turned up many times. The rearrangement joins TRBV7-2 to TRBJ2-1; D gene uncertain. Germline V lookup: CDR1 SGHTA, CDR2 FQGNSA. CDR3 length: 14 amino acids. Between the trimmed V and J ends, which lost 2 bases and 0 bases, there was a span of 5 bases. CDR3 region: CASSLLTSYNEQFF. In DNA, the CDR3 is TGTGCCAGCAGCTTACTAACCTCCTACAATGAGCAGTTCTTC.

This clonotype has a handful of counts. The V call is TRBV5-1, the J call TRBJ1-1; D ambiguous. The germline CDR1 and CDR2 sequences are SGHRS and YFSETQ. This CDR3 is 14 amino acids long. Trimming shortened V by 0 bases and J by 1 base, and 7 bases separated the two germline ends. CDR3 in DNA: TGCGCCAGCAGCTTGGCCCGGCAGAACACTGAAGCTTTCTTT. This encodes CASSLARQNTEAFF.

This clonotype showed up just once. This may stem from a read error, because a much larger clone lies one nucleotide away. This chain's CDR3 is CASSLSTYPTTDTQYF. CDR3 in DNA: TGTGCCAGCAGCTTAAGCACCTATCCTACCACAGATACGCAGTATTTT. This chain connects TRBV7-6 to TRBJ2-3, with D uncertain. Germline assignment: CDR1 SGHVS and CDR2 FNYEAQ. The V gene lost 2 bases and the J gene lost 2 bases, with 14 bases spanning the gap. The CDR3 loop spans 16 amino acids.